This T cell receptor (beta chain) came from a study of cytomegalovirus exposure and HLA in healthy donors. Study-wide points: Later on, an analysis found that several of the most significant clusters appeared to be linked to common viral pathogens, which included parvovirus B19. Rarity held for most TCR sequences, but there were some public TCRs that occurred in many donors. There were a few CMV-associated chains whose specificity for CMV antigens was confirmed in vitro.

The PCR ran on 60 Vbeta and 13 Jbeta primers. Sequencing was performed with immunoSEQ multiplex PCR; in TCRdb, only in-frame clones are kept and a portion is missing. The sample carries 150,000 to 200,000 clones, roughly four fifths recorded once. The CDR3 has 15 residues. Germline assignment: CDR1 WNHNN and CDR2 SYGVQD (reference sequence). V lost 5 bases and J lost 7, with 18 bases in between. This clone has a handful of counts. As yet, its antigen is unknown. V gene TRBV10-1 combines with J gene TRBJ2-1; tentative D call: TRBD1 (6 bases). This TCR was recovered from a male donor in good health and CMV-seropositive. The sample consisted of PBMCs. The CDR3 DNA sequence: TGCGCCAGCAGTCTCTCCGGGACATCAAAAAATGAGCAGTTCTTC. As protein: CASSLSGTSKNEQFF.